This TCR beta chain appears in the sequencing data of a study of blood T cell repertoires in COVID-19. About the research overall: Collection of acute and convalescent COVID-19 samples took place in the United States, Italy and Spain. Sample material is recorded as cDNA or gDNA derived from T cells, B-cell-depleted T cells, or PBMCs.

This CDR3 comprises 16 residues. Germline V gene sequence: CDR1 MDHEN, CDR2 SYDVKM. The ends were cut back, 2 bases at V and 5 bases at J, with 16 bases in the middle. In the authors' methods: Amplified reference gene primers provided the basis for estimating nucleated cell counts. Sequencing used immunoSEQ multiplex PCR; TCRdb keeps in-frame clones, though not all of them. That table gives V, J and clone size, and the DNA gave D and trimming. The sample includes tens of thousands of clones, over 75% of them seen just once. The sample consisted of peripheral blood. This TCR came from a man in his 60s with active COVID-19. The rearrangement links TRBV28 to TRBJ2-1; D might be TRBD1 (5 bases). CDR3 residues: CASSLEVRGSNNEQFF. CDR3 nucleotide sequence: TGTGCCAGCAGTTTAGAAGTAAGGGGTAGTAACAATGAGCAGTTCTTC.